This T cell receptor (beta chain) was profiled in a study of T cell changes during pregnancy in multiple sclerosis. The data were produced by immunoSEQ multiplex PCR, yet TCRdb's version contains in-frame clones alone and is incomplete. The sample has 95,000 to 150,000 clones; over 85% are singletons. The CDR3 covers 14 residues. Germline CDR1 and CDR2: LGHNA and YNFKEQ. Deletions cut 4 bases from V and 2 bases from J, with 11 bases between. The source material was peripheral blood, sampled before pregnancy. This TCR was sampled from a female donor with multiple sclerosis, enrolled in a pregnancy study. V and J are TRBV4-2 and TRBJ2-5, with D possibly being TRBD1 (7 bases). As DNA, the CDR3 is TGTGCCAGCAGCCGGACAGGACTACAAGAGACCCAGTACTTC. Translating it yields CASSRTGLQETQYF.